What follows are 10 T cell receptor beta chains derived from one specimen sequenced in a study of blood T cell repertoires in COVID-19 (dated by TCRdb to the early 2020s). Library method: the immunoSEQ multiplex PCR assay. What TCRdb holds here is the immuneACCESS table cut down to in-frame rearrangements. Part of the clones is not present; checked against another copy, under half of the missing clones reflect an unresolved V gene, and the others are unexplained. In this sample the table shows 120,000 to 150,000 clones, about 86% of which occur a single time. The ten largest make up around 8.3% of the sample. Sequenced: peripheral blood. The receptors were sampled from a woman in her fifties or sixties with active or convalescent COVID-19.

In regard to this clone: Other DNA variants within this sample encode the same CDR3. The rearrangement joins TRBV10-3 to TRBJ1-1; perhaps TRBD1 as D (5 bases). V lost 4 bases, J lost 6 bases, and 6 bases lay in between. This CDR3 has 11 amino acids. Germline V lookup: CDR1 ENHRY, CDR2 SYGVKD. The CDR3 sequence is CAISGTSEAFF. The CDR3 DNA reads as TGTGCCATCAGTGGGACATCTGAAGCTTTCTTT.

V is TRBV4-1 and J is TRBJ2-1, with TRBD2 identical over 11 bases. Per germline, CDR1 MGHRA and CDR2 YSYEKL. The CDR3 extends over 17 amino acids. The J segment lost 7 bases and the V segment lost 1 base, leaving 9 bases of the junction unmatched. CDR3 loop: CASSQGMTSGTLNEQFF. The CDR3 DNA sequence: TGCGCCAGCAGCCAAGGAATGACTAGCGGGACCCTAAATGAGCAGTTCTTC.

This CDR3 is CATREGGENTEAFF. The CDR3 DNA is TGTGCCACCAGGGAGGGAGGAGAGAACACTGAAGCTTTCTTT. V and J are TRBV24-1 and TRBJ1-1; no definite D call. The V and J ends lost 7 bases and 1 base respectively, with 12 bases between them. Germline V gives CDR1 KGHDR, CDR2 SFDVKD. The CDR3 sequence is 14 residues long.

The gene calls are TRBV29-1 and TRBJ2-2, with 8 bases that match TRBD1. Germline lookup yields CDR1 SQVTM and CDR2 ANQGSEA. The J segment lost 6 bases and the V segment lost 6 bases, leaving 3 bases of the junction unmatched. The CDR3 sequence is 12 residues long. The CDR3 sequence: CSVSGGAGELFF. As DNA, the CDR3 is TGCAGCGTCTCAGGGGGCGCCGGGGAGCTGTTTTTT.

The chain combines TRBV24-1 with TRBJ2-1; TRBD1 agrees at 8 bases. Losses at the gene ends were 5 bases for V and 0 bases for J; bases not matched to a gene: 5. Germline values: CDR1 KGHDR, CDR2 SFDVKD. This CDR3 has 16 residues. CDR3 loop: CATSVNTGGSYNEQFF. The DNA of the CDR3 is TGTGCCACCAGTGTTAACACAGGGGGCTCCTACAATGAGCAGTTCTTC.

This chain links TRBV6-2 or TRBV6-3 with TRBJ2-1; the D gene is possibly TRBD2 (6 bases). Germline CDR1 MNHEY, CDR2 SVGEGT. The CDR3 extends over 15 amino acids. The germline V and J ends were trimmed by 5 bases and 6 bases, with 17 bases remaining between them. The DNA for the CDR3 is TGTGCCAGCAGTCGGGGTGGACTATTAACCAATGAGCAGTTCTTC. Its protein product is CASSRGGLLTNEQFF.

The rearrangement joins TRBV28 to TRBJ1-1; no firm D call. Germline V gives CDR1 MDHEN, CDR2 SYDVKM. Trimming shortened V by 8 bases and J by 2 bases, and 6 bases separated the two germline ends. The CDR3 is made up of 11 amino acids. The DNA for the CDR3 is TGTGCCAGCTCACATAACACTGAAGCTTTCTTT. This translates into CASSHNTEAFF.

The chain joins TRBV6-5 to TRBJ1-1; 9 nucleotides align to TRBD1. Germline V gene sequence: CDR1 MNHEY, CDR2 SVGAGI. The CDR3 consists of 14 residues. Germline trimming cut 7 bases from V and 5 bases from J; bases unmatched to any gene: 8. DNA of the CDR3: TGTGCCAGCACCGCCGGACAGGGGTATACTGAAGCTTTCTTT. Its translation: CASTAGQGYTEAFF.

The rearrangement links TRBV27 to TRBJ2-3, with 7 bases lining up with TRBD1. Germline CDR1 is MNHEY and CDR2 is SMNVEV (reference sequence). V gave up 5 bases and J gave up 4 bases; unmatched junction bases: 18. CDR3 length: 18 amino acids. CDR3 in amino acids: CASSMRQGLLLGPDTQYF. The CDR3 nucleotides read TGTGCCAGCAGTATGCGACAGGGCCTCCTCCTAGGCCCAGATACGCAGTATTTT.

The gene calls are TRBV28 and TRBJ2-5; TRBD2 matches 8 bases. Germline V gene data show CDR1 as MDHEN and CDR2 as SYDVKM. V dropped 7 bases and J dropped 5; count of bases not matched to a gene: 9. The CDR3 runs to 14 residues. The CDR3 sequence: CASKRAGEAETQYF. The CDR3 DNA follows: TGTGCCAGCAAGAGAGCGGGAGAGGCGGAGACCCAGTACTTC.